This T cell receptor (beta chain) was captured by sequencing in a study of T-cell memory formation after mild COVID-19. TCRdb itself ran the 5' RACE reads through MiXCR, one entry per CDR3 protein. The table lists 300,000 to 400,000 distinct CDR3 sequences, over 13% of them singletons, with about 22% in the top ten. This clonotype was obtained from a man between 18 and 35 years old who had mild COVID-19 (a few samples of this study predate the infection). Cell type and time point are not known. Sequencing used PBMCs or a T cell subset sorted from them (not recorded which).

The CDR3 protein is CASSPLTPQETQYF. The CDR3 coding sequence is TGTGCCAGCTCACCTTTGACTCCGCAAGAGACCCAGTACTTC. V gene TRBV18 combines with J gene TRBJ2-5; D is ambiguous. The CDR3 contains 14 residues. V lost 3 bases and J lost 2, with 10 bases in between. CDR1 and CDR2 from the germline V gene are KGHSH and LQKENI.